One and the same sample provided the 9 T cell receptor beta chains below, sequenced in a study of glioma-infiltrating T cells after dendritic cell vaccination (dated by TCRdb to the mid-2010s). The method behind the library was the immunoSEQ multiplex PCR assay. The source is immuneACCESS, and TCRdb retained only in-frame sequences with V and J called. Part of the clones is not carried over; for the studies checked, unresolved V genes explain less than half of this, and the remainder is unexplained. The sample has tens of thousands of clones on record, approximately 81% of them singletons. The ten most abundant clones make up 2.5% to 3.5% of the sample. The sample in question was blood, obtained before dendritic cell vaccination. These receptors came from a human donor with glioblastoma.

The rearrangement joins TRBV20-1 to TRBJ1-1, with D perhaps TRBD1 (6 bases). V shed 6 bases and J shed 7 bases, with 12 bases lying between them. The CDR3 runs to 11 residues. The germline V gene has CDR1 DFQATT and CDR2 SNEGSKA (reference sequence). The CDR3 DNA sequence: TGCAGTGCAACGAGAGGGGGTGAAGCTTTCTTT. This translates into CSATRGGEAFF.

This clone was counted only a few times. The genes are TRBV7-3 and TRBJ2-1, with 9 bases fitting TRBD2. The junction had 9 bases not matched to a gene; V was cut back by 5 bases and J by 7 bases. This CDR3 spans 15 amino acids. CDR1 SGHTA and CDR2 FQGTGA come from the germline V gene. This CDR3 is CASSVSGSVGNEQFF. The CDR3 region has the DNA TGTGCCAGCAGCGTTAGCGGGAGTGTAGGTAATGAGCAGTTCTTC.

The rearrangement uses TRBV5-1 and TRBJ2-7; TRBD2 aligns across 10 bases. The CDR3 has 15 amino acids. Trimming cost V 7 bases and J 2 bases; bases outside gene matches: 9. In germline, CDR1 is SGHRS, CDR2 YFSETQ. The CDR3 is CASYVAGGGPYEQYF. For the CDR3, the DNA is TGCGCCAGCTATGTAGCGGGAGGAGGTCCCTACGAGCAGTACTTC.

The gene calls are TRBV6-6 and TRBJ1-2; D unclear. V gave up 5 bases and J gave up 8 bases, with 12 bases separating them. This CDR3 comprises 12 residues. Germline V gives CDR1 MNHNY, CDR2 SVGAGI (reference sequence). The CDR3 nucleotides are TGTGCCAGCAGTCAAGACAACATCGGCTACACCTTC. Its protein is CASSQDNIGYTF.

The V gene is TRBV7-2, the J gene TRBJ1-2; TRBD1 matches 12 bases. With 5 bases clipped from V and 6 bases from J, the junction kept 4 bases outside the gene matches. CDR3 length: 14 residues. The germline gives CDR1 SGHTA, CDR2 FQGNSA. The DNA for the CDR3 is TGTGCCAGCAGCCCGGGACAGGGGGCGAATGGCTACACCTTC. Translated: CASSPGQGANGYTF.

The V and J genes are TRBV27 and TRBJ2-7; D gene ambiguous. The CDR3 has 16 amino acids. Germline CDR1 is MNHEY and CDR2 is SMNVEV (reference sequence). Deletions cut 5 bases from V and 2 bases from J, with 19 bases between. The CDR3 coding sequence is TGTGCCAGCAGTCCGATATTACCTCACGGTCCCTACGAGCAGTACTTC. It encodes CASSPILPHGPYEQYF.

CDR3 sequence reads: CASNPGANYGYTF. Here the CDR3 DNA reads TGTGCCAGCAATCCCGGGGCTAACTATGGCTACACCTTC. The chain uses TRBV5-6 and TRBJ1-2; unclear D gene. The V end was cut by 6 bases, the J end by 0 bases, with 9 bases between. CDR3 size: 13 residues. Germline assignment: CDR1 SGHDT and CDR2 YYEEEE.

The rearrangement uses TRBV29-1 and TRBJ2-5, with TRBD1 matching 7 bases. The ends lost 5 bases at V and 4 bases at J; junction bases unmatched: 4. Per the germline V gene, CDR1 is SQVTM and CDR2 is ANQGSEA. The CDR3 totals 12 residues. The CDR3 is CSVRDSGETQYF. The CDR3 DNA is TGCAGCGTTAGGGACAGCGGAGAGACCCAGTACTTC.

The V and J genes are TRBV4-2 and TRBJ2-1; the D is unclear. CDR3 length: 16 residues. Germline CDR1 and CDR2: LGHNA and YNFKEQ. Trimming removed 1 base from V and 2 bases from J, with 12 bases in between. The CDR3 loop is CASSQGRTVPYNEQFF. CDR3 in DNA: TGTGCCAGCAGCCAAGGGAGAACGGTTCCCTACAATGAGCAGTTCTTC.